The clone carrying this TCR beta chain was seen many times. This entry belongs to a study of blood T cells in healthy people across ages. Alongside a J-beta primer mix, a sample-barcoded 5' primer served in a second PCR lasting about 7 to 11 cycles. MiXCR, run by TCRdb on the 5' RACE reads, gives a single entry per CDR3 protein. The table includes 600,000 to 900,000 distinct CDR3 sequences, 20% to 30% detected once. With 3 bases clipped from V and 4 bases from J, the junction kept 8 bases outside the gene matches. The length of the CDR3 is 15 residues. In germline, CDR1 is DFQATT, CDR2 SNEGSKA (reference sequence). These records were also assigned to another study, of T cells of mothers and their children.

Material for sequencing was blood. The sequence derives from a boy aged 10-17 years in good health. The J gene is TRBJ1-2, the V gene TRBV20-1; TRBD1 agrees at 10 bases. The CDR3 protein is CSASRTRDRGYGYTF. The CDR3 bases are TGCAGTGCTAGTAGGACCCGGGACAGGGGCTATGGCTACACCTTC.